Shown below are 2 T cell receptor beta chains from a single sample sequenced in a study of OX40 agonist ivuxolimab in advanced cancers. Clones were read by immunoSEQ multiplex PCR, and TCRdb kept only the in-frame ones, dropping some. The table has 40,000 to 45,000 clones, roughly 90% seen once. Sequenced here: CD4+ or CD8+ T cells sorted from blood, sampled in a trial of the OX40 agonist ivuxolimab. These receptors originate from an adult with an advanced solid tumor such as melanoma, head and neck, liver or kidney cancer.

The chain couples TRBV11-2 to TRBJ2-5; 14 bases match TRBD2. Per germline, CDR1 SGHAT and CDR2 FQNNGV. The CDR3 sequence is 17 residues long. The ends lost 4 bases at V and 5 bases at J; junction bases unmatched: 9. For the CDR3, the DNA is TGTGCCAGCAGCTCTATAGGACTAGCGGGAGGCAGGGAGACCCAGTACTTC. As protein: CASSSIGLAGGRETQYF.

The chain combines TRBV29-1 with TRBJ2-1, with D possibly matching TRBD2 (5 bases). Trimming took 6 bases from V and 4 from J, leaving 10 bases between them. This CDR3 spans 12 amino acids. Germline CDR1 is SQVTM and CDR2 is ANQGSEA. In DNA form, the CDR3 reads TGCAGCGTAGCTCGGGGATACAATGAGCAGTTCTTC. This sequence encodes CSVARGYNEQFF.